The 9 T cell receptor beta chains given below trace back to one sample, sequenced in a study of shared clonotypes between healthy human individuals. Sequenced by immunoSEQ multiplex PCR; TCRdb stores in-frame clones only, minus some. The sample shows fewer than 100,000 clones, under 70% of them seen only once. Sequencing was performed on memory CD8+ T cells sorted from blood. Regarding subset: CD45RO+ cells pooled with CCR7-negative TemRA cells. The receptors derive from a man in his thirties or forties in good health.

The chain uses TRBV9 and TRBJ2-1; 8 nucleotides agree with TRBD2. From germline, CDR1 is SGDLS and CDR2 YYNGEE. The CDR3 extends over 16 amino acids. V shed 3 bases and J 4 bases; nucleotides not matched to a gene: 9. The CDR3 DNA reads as TGTGCCAGCAGCGCCACAGCGGGAGCCACGTACAATGAGCAGTTCTTC. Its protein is CASSATAGATYNEQFF.

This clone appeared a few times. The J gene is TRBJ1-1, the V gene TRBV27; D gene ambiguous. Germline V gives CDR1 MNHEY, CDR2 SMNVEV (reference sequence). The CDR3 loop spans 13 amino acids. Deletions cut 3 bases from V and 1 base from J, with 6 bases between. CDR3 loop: CASSFVENTEAFF. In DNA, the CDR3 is TGTGCCAGCAGTTTTGTAGAGAACACTGAAGCTTTCTTT.

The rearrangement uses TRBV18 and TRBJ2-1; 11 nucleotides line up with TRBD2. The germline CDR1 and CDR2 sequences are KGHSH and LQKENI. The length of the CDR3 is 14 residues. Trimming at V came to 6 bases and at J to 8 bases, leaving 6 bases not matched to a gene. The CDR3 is CASSGLAGGDEQFF. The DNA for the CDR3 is TGTGCCAGCTCGGGCCTAGCGGGAGGTGATGAGCAGTTCTTC.

The CDR3 nucleotides read TGTGCCAGCAGCTTAGGCCCCCTTACGAGCTCCTACGAGCAGTACTTC. This codes for CASSLGPLTSSYEQYF. The chain has TRBV7-6 and TRBJ2-7; no clear D gene. V lost 1 base and J 0 bases, leaving 13 bases between the germline ends. The CDR3 totals 16 residues. Germline CDR1 and CDR2: SGHVS and FNYEAQ.

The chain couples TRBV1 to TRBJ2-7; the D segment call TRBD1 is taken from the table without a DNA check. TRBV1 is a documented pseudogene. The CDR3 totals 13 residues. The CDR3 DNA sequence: TGCACCAGAGGACAGGTCCTCTCCTACGAGCAGTACTTC. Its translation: CTRGQVLSYEQYF.

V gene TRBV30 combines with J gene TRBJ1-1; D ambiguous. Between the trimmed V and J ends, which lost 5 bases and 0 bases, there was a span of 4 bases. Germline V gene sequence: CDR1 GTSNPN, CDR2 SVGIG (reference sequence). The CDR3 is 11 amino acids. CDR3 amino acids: CAWFMNTEAFF. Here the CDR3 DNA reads TGTGCCTGGTTTATGAACACTGAAGCTTTCTTT.

CDR3 sequence reads: CASSPITEQYF. CDR3 nucleotides: TGTGCCAGCAGCCCGATTACCGAGCAGTACTTC. V usage is TRBV7-9 and J usage is TRBJ2-7, with D uncertain. Trimming removed 5 bases at V and 6 bases at J, with 8 bases between. This CDR3 contains 11 residues. CDR1 and CDR2 (germline): SEHNR, FQNEAQ (reference sequence).

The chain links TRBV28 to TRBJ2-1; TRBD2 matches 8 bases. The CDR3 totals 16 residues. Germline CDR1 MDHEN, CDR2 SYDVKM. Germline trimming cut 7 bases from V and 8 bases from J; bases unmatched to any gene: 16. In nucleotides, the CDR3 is TGTGCCAGCACCCCCCCGTCGCCCAGCGGGAGCTATGAGCAGTTCTTC. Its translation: CASTPPSPSGSYEQFF. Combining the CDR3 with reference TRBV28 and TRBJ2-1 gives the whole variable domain DVKVTQSSRYLVKRTGEKVFLECVQDMDHENMFWYRQDPGLGLRLIYFSYDVKMKEKGDIPEGYSVSREKKERFSLILESASTNQTSMYLCASTPPSPSGSYEQFFGPGTRLTVL.

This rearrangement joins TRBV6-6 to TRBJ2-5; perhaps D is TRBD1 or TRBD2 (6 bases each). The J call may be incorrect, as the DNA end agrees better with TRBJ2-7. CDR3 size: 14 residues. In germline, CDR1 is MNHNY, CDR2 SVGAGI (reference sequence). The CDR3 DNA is TGTGCCAGCAGTTACTCGGGGGGACAAGACGAGCAGTACTTC. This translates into CASSYSGGQDEQYF.